These 2 T cell receptor beta chains were sequenced from one sample in a study of CD8 T cells in Susac syndrome (dated by TCRdb to the late 2010s). The library was made by the immunoSEQ multiplex PCR assay. RNA was extracted using the RNeasy kit, and roughly 0.45 to 1 ug of the RNA was reverse transcribed with random hexamers. TCRdb took the public reads, trimmed them with fastp at Q25, ran MiXCR for clone calling and kept in-frame beta chains. Identical CDR3 proteins give one entry, which carries the most common genes and DNA. The sample table shows 84,000 or so distinct CDR3 sequences, and roughly 95% are seen once. The top ten clones comprise roughly 0.44% of the sample. Sequenced: CD8+ T cells from PBMCs. Source of these receptors: a human donor with Susac syndrome.

This clonotype was observed a single time. This chain links TRBV30 with TRBJ1-2, with unresolved D. In germline, CDR1 is GTSNPN, CDR2 SVGIG (reference sequence). The CDR3 extends over 12 amino acids. V was clipped by 1 base and J by 4 bases, with 7 bases between them. CDR3 nucleotide sequence: TGTGCCTGGAGTGAACAGAGCTATGGCTACACCTTC. It codes for CAWSEQSYGYTF.

The rearrangement links TRBV9 to TRBJ2-3; perhaps TRBD2 as D (6 bases). The V and J ends lost 0 bases and 4 bases respectively, with 12 bases between them. The CDR3 has 15 amino acids. Germline lookup yields CDR1 SGDLS and CDR2 YYNGEE. The chain's CDR3 is CASSVAGSSADTQYF. The CDR3 region has the DNA TGTGCCAGCAGCGTAGCCGGGAGTAGTGCAGATACGCAGTATTTT.